The sequence of this TCR beta chain was determined in a study of blood T cells in healthy people across ages. Turning to the study itself: When template switching was applied, about one barcoded beta molecule was captured per two T cells.

About this clonotype itself: Its antigen is not known.

The CDR3 loop spans 12 amino acids. V lost 1 base and J lost 7, with 11 bases in between. CDR1 and CDR2 (germline): DFQATT, SNEGSKA (reference sequence). Points from the study as a whole: Age showed a roughly linear inverse relationship with TCR beta diversity per million T cells. Expanded clonotype shifts may have been confounded, as the donors had an unknown CMV status.

With a J-beta primer mix and a sample-barcoded 5' primer, a second PCR ran about 6 to 11 cycles. In TCRdb, the 5' RACE reads were re-called with MiXCR into one record per CDR3 protein. This sample has some 1.7 million distinct CDR3 sequences, with 28% found just once. The V and J genes are TRBV20-1 and TRBJ2-7; D call uncertain. The TCR was taken from a woman aged 30 to 39 in good health. The sequencing input was blood. Here the CDR3 DNA reads TGCAGTGCTAGAGGCCAGGCGAGGGAGCAGTACTTC. Protein sequence: CSARGQAREQYF.